This T cell receptor (beta chain) comes out of a study of blood T cell repertoires in COVID-19. Study in general: From the United States, Italy and Spain came samples of acute and convalescent COVID-19. The analysed material was cDNA or gDNA that came from T cells, B-cell-depleted T cells, or PBMCs.

Sequencing was performed with immunoSEQ multiplex PCR; in TCRdb, only in-frame clones are kept and a portion is missing. The sample includes 110,000 to 150,000 clones, around 80% of them seen just once. Trimming removed 3 bases from V and 2 bases from J, with 11 bases in between. Germline V gene sequence: CDR1 MNHEY, CDR2 SMNVEV (reference sequence). The CDR3 extends over 15 amino acids. This sequence joins TRBV27 and TRBJ2-1; D unresolved. Sequencing was done on a sample of peripheral blood. The clonotype comes from a man in his sixties with active or convalescent COVID-19. CDR3 DNA: TGTGCCAGCAGTTTGTCCCACAGCCCCTACAATGAGCAGTTCTTC. This gives the protein CASSLSHSPYNEQFF.